This TCR beta chain stems from a study of T cell repertoires in cytomegalovirus infection. About the research overall: The authors used CMV epitopes that were HLA-C-restricted (recently identified) and HLA-B-restricted (well studied).

In TCRdb, the reads were re-called with MiXCR into one record per CDR3 protein. The repertoire has under 95,000 distinct CDR3 sequences, 45% to 55% of them found once; the top ten carry approximately 95%. Details on this clonotype: The antigen remains unidentified.

Regarding the study as a whole: Public TCR beta family frequency separated CMV-and-HLA carriers, including in an independent cohort.

The CDR3 extends over 15 amino acids. Trimming left V 0 bases short and J 3 bases short, with 13 bases between. Germline V lookup: CDR1 SGDLS, CDR2 YYNGEE. The J gene is TRBJ2-7, the V gene TRBV9; D possibly corresponds to TRBD2 (7 bases). Sample: CD8+ T cells from cultured PBMCs, taken from culture after CMV antigen stimulation. This receptor was identified in a human donor in good health (CMV status not recorded). Some clones in this sample may be carry-over from other donors' samples. The CDR3 nucleotides read TGTGCCAGCAGCGTAGGGGGGGGCCGTAACTACGAGCAGTACTTC. Translation: CASSVGGGRNYEQYF.